The text below deals with one TCR beta chain. This record comes from a study of blood T cell repertoires in COVID-19. Study in general: T cells, B-cell-depleted T cells, or PBMCs supplied cDNA or gDNA.

Methods used by the authors: Scientists estimated how many nucleated cells there were by amplifying reference gene primers. The protocol was immunoSEQ multiplex PCR, while the TCRdb copy is restricted to in-frame clones and leaves out a portion. For V, J and clone size, that table is used; D and trimming come from the DNA. The table records about 140,000 clones, 70% to 90% of them present only once. CDR1 and CDR2 (germline): LGHNA, YNFKEQ. The trim removed 0 bases at V and 5 bases at J, leaving 6 bases unmatched. This CDR3 is built from 16 residues. The receptor was isolated from a middle-aged man with acute or convalescent COVID-19. The chain joins TRBV4-2 to TRBJ2-1; 8 bases align to TRBD2. Specimen: peripheral blood. CDR3 nucleotide sequence: TGTGCCAGCAGCCAAGATCGCGGGGGGCCGAACAATGAGCAGTTCTTC. It encodes CASSQDRGGPNNEQFF.